Shown below are 2 T cell receptor beta chains from a single sample sequenced in a study of tumor-infiltrating lymphocytes in primary liver carcinoma. Scientists recovered RNA and DNA together from approximately 20-30 mg of unsorted bulk tissue. The investigators made TCR beta cDNA from approximately 0.5 ug total RNA, using a constant-region primer. Three rounds of nested multiplex PCR with slightly modified ARM-PCR produced TCR beta libraries. PCR rounds one and two used TRBV1-TRBV30 forward primers with a C-beta reverse primer for 10 cycles each. TCRdb re-derived calls from the multiplex PCR reads in MiXCR, one entry per CDR3 protein. The sample lists some 94,000 distinct CDR3 sequences, over 55% occurring once. The specimen sequenced was liver tumor tissue from sampling region 5. Subset meaning: tumor region T5, tumor centre. The origin of the receptors is a woman aged 60-75 years with primary liver carcinoma and hepatitis B virus infection.

Comment on this clonotype: One junction end does not reproduce the germline sequence, and a read error may be involved. This sequence joins TRBV5-4 and TRBJ2-1; D call uncertain. CDR1 SGHNT and CDR2 YYREEE come from the germline V gene (reference sequence). The CDR3 is 15 amino acids. The CDR3 spells CASSLVARDHNEQFF. The CDR3 nucleotides read TGTGCCAGTAGCTTGGTGGCGAGAGATCACAATGAGCAGTTCTTC.

A note on this clonotype: One junction end disagrees with the germline gene, perhaps due to a read error. This sequence joins TRBV11-2 and TRBJ1-1, with D tentatively TRBD1 (5 bases). This CDR3 is 13 amino acids long. Germline V gene lookup returns CDR1 SGHAT and CDR2 FQNNGV. CDR3: CASSFARGGEAFF. As DNA, the CDR3 is TGTGCCAGTAGCTTCGCTAGGGGCGGGGAAGCTTTCTTT. The complete variable domain, with remaining parts taken from reference TRBV11-2 and TRBJ1-1, reads EAGVAQSPRYKIIEKRQSVAFWCNPISGHATLYWYQQILGQGPKLLIQFQNNGVVDDSQLPKDRFSAERLKGVDSTLKIQPAKLEDSAVYLCASSFARGGEAFFGQGTRLTVV.